Listed here is a single TCR beta chain. The data are from a study of blood T cell repertoires in COVID-19. The data were produced by immunoSEQ multiplex PCR, yet TCRdb's version contains in-frame clones alone and is incomplete. Of roughly 120,000 clones in the sample, about nine tenths were seen once. Trimming at V came to 4 bases and at J to 5 bases, leaving 10 bases not matched to a gene. CDR1 SGHNT and CDR2 YYREEE come from the germline V gene (reference sequence). CDR3 length equals 18 residues. This receptor was obtained from a human donor in a cohort sampled during active COVID-19. The rearrangement uses TRBV5-4 and TRBJ2-3; TRBD2 matches at 16 bases. The sequenced material came from peripheral blood. The CDR3 sequence is CASSAPGLAGGPIDTQYF. The CDR3 nucleotides read TGTGCCAGCAGCGCCCCGGGACTAGCGGGGGGGCCGATAGATACGCAGTATTTT.